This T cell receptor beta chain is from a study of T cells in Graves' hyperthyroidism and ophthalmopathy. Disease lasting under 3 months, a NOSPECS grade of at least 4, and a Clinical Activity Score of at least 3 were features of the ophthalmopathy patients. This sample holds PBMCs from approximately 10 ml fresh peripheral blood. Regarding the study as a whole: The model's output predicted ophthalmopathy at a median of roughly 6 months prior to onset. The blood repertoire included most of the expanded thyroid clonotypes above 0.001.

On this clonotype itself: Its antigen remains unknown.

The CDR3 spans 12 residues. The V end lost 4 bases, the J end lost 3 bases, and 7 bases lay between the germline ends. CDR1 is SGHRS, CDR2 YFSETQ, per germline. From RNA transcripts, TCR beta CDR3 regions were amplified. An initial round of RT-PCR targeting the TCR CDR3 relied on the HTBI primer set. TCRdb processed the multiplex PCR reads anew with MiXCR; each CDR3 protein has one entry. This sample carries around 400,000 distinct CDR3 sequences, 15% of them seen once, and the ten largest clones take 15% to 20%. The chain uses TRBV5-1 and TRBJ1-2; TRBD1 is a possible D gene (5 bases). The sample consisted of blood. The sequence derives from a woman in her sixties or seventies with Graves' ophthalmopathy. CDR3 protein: CASSGDHYGYTF. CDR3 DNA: TGCGCCAGCAGCGGGGACCACTATGGCTACACCTTC.